The rows below give T cell receptor beta chains drawn from one sample of a study of T cell responses to AZD1222 COVID-19 vaccine. Sequenced by immunoSEQ multiplex PCR; TCRdb stores in-frame clones only, minus some. The repertoire holds 68,000 or so clones, around 83% seen once, with roughly 12% in the top ten. Sequences were derived from peripheral blood, sampled on day 0 of AZD1222 vaccination. Source of these receptors: an adult in good health. Both conserved end residues are trimmed from each CDR3. The size of a clone is reported for some rows only, either as once, few or many, or as a class for expanded clones.

CDR3,J,V,size
ASSDLAGGDNEQF,TRBJ2-1,TRBV2,.
ASSQASRGPQETQY,TRBJ2-5,TRBV3-1/TRBV3-2,.
ASRFQLGSPLH,TRBJ1-6,TRBV6-5,.
ASSQNPGIAGGTSTDTQY,TRBJ2-3,TRBV3-1/TRBV3-2,.
ASSTQGSYEQY,TRBJ2-7,TRBV7-2,few
ASSSDGGGYNEQF,TRBJ2-1,TRBV6-5,.
AISEGGPGQPQH,TRBJ1-5,TRBV10-3,few
ASSQGDGVYGYT,TRBJ1-2,TRBV5-6,once
ASNEGAYNSPLH,TRBJ1-6,TRBV2,.
ASSPRDRLNEKLF,TRBJ1-4,TRBV4-1,.
AWRGPALEKLF,TRBJ1-4,TRBV30,.
ASSQDMEGWTEAF,TRBJ1-1,TRBV4-3,.
ASRKDRGGDQPQH,TRBJ1-5,TRBV6-5,.
ASRPYAGQLNEKLF,TRBJ1-4,TRBV2,.
AWHSGNYNSPLH,TRBJ1-6,TRBV30,.
ASSLGQPSSYEQY,TRBJ2-7,TRBV7-6,.
ASSELGTGYGYT,TRBJ1-2,TRBV2,many
ATRDRENTEAF,TRBJ1-1,TRBV11-2,.
ASSLGTSSDTQY,TRBJ2-3,TRBV6-2/TRBV6-3,.